What follows describes a single TCR beta chain. What it binds is unknown. These data belong to a study of shared clonotypes between healthy human individuals. Whole-study context: The cohort had a couple of women and a few men, ages 18 to 49.

Sequenced by immunoSEQ multiplex PCR; TCRdb stores in-frame clones only, minus some. The table records some 630,000 clones, around 72% of them present only once. Study conclusions and caveats: Sharing across four donors was seen in 4.5% to 6.5% of naive CD4 clonotypes. Specimens sampled were limited to blood, with tissue repertoires likely differing. Sequencing of the sorted subsets was shown by rarefaction to be incomplete despite large depth.

Germline V gives CDR1 LNHDA, CDR2 SQIVND (reference sequence). The CDR3 extends over 15 amino acids. Trimming pared 5 bases from V and 0 bases from J, leaving 12 bases between. The V call is TRBV19, the J call TRBJ2-3; D tentatively reads TRBD1 or TRBD2 (5 bases each). This clonotype was sampled from a woman in her 30s in good health. The sample consisted of memory CD4+ T cells sorted from blood. Noted subset: CD45RA-negative fraction. CDR3 amino acids: CASSVGRLSTDTQYF. The CDR3 DNA sequence: TGTGCCAGTAGTGTGGGACGGCTTAGCACAGATACGCAGTATTTT.